These 30 T cell receptor beta chains share one sample of origin, sequenced in a study of blood T cell repertoires in COVID-19. Assay used: immunoSEQ multiplex PCR; TCRdb lists only in-frame clones, some missing. The profile shows about 170,000 clones, approximately 86% of them singletons. Sequenced: peripheral blood. The receptor set was obtained from a man aged 65-85 years with acute or convalescent COVID-19.

This clone showed up just once. The V gene is TRBV3-1 (or the pseudogene TRBV3-2), the J gene TRBJ2-7; 9 positions match TRBD1. Germline V gives CDR1 LGHDT, CDR2 YNNKEL (reference sequence). The CDR3 is 12 residues long. The trim removed 6 bases at V and 11 bases at J, leaving 8 bases unmatched. The CDR3 sequence is CASSRGQGIEYF. The CDR3 DNA sequence: TGTGCCAGCAGTCGTGGACAGGGGATAGAGTACTTC.

Worth noting for this clone: This sample includes further DNA sequences coding for the same CDR3. J is TRBJ2-1 and V is TRBV5-1, with TRBD2 matching 7 bases. The CDR3 has 14 residues. In germline, CDR1 is SGHRS, CDR2 YFSETQ. Losses at the gene ends were 7 bases for V and 4 bases for J; bases not matched to a gene: 8. This CDR3 is CASSSGNSYNEQFF. For the CDR3, the DNA is TGCGCCAGCTCTAGCGGCAATTCATACAATGAGCAGTTCTTC.

V is TRBV18 and J is TRBJ2-3; TRBD2 agrees at 10 bases. Unmatched junction bases numbered 5, after V lost 2 bases and J lost 3 bases. Looked up from germline, CDR1 is KGHSH and CDR2 is LQKENI. The CDR3 is made up of 16 amino acids. The CDR3 protein is CASSPRSGGATDTQYF. The CDR3 DNA reads TGTGCCAGCTCACCAAGGAGCGGGGGGGCAACAGATACGCAGTATTTT.

The chain is built from TRBV29-1 and TRBJ2-3; 14 bases align to TRBD2. V lost 6 bases to trimming and J lost 8 bases; unmatched junction nucleotides: 13. This CDR3 is 16 amino acids long. CDR1 is SQVTM, CDR2 ANQGSEA, per germline. DNA for the CDR3: TGCAGCGTGGGGTCGGGACTAGCGGGGGTAGGTGGTACGCAGTATTTT. Its translation is CSVGSGLAGVGGTQYF.

J is TRBJ1-2 and V is TRBV7-6; D gene uncertain. This CDR3 spans 11 amino acids. V was shortened by 5 bases and J by 3 bases, with 4 bases between the two germline ends. Germline values: CDR1 SGHVS, CDR2 FNYEAQ. The CDR3 here is CASSLHYGYTF. CDR3 nucleotide sequence: TGTGCCAGCAGCCTCCACTATGGCTACACCTTC.

There are a few counts of this clone. The chain uses TRBV4-1 and TRBJ2-7; 9 bases are a match to TRBD2. Trimming took 0 bases from V and 0 from J; bases not matched to a gene: 9. CDR3 size: 18 residues. The germline CDR1 and CDR2 sequences are MGHRA and YSYEKL. CDR3 coding DNA: TGCGCCAGCAGCCAAGATCCGGCTAGCGGGACGGGCTCCTACGAGCAGTACTTC. As protein: CASSQDPASGTGSYEQYF.

This chain joins TRBV28 and TRBJ1-3; D gene unclear. Per the germline V gene, CDR1 is MDHEN and CDR2 is SYDVKM. The ends were cut back, 5 bases at V and 4 bases at J, with 9 bases in the middle. This CDR3 has 13 amino acids. The CDR3 coding sequence is TGTGCCAGCAGTCTTCCGAGAGGAAACACCATATATTTT. Protein sequence: CASSLPRGNTIYF. Supplemented by reference TRBV28 and TRBJ1-3, the full variable domain reads DVKVTQSSRYLVKRTGEKVFLECVQDMDHENMFWYRQDPGLGLRLIYFSYDVKMKEKGDIPEGYSVSREKKERFSLILESASTNQTSMYLCASSLPRGNTIYFGEGSWLTVV.

This chain connects TRBV6-5 to TRBJ2-1, with D perhaps matching TRBD1 (6 bases). The ends were cut back, 2 bases at V and 10 bases at J, with 9 bases in the middle. Germline V CDR1 and CDR2: MNHEY, SVGAGI. This CDR3 is built from 12 residues. CDR3 coding DNA: TGTGCCAGCAGTTACATAGGGACAGAGCAGTTCTTC. The encoded protein is CASSYIGTEQFF.

The V gene is TRBV5-1, the J gene TRBJ2-3, with D possibly matching TRBD1 (6 bases). Germline CDR1 and CDR2: SGHRS and YFSETQ. The germline V and J ends were trimmed by 4 bases and 4 bases, with 10 bases remaining between them. The CDR3 is made up of 13 amino acids. Here the CDR3 DNA reads TGCGCCAGCAGCCGACAGGAACCAGATACGCAGTATTTT. Translated: CASSRQEPDTQYF.

The gene calls are TRBV4-2 and TRBJ1-6; 9 positions match TRBD1. CDR3 size: 18 residues. V shed 0 bases, J shed 9 bases, and the junction held 12 bases outside the gene matches. CDR1 LGHNA and CDR2 YNFKEQ come from the germline V gene. The CDR3 nucleotides read TGTGCCAGCAGCCAAGATCATCGTTGGACAGGGGATTCTTCACCCCTCCACTTT. Translation gives CASSQDHRWTGDSSPLHF.

The count of this clone is one. The chain combines TRBV18 with TRBJ1-4; possibly TRBD1 for D (6 bases). The CDR3 extends over 16 amino acids. CDR1 and CDR2 from the germline V gene are KGHSH and LQKENI. Between the trimmed V and J ends, which lost 3 bases and 8 bases, there was a span of 19 bases. In DNA, the CDR3 is TGTGCCAGCTCACCGGAACCCCAGGGGCGAGTCGAAAAACTGTTTTTT. This translates into CASSPEPQGRVEKLFF. The full variable domain, completed using reference TRBV18 and TRBJ1-4, is NAGVMQNPRHLVRRRGQEARLRCSPMKGHSHVYWYRQLPEEGLKFMVYLQKENIIDESGMPKERFSAEFPKEGPSILRIQQVVRGDSAAYFCASSPEPQGRVEKLFFGSGTQLSVL.

V usage is TRBV10-1 and J usage is TRBJ2-2, with D possibly matching TRBD2 (6 bases). The CDR3 is 13 amino acids. The germline V gene has CDR1 WNHNN and CDR2 SYGVQD (reference sequence). Between the trimmed V and J ends, which lost 11 bases and 2 bases, there was a span of 12 bases. CDR3 DNA: TGCGCCGCTAGGGGACTTAACACCGGGGAGCTGTTTTTT. It codes for CAARGLNTGELFF.

The V gene is TRBV10-2, the J gene TRBJ2-3; 11 nucleotides align to TRBD2. Trimming removed 6 bases from V and 4 bases from J; junction bases left unmatched: 6. The germline CDR1 and CDR2 sequences are WSHSY and SAAADI. This CDR3 region has 15 residues. DNA for the CDR3: TGCGCCAGCAGGGGACTAGCGGACAACCCAGATACGCAGTATTTT. Its protein is CASRGLADNPDTQYF.

The chain is built from TRBV2 and TRBJ1-1, with D tentatively TRBD1 (6 bases). The length of the CDR3 is 16 residues. V lost 2 bases and J 0 bases, leaving 13 bases between the germline ends. Germline values: CDR1 SNHLY, CDR2 FYNNEI. CDR3 amino acids: CASSEMAGEVNTEAFF. CDR3 DNA: TGTGCCAGCAGTGAAATGGCAGGGGAAGTGAACACTGAAGCTTTCTTT. The full variable domain, completed using reference TRBV2 and TRBJ1-1, is EPEVTQTPSHQVTQMGQEVILRCVPISNHLYFYWYRQILGQKVEFLVSFYNNEISEKSEIFDDQFSVERPDGSNFTLKIRSTKLEDSAMYFCASSEMAGEVNTEAFFGQGTRLTVV.

The chain uses TRBV2 and TRBJ2-2; a weak D match, TRBD2 (5 bases). Per the germline V gene, CDR1 is SNHLY and CDR2 is FYNNEI. This CDR3 is 13 amino acids long. The germline V and J ends were trimmed by 10 bases and 7 bases, with 16 bases remaining between them. CDR3: CATRRDSGGELFF. In DNA, the CDR3 is TGTGCCACCAGACGGGATTCGGGCGGGGAGCTGTTTTTT.

V gene TRBV19 combines with J gene TRBJ1-1, with 9 nucleotides matching TRBD1. The CDR3 runs 14 residues. With 4 bases clipped from V and 11 bases from J, the junction kept 11 bases outside the gene matches. Germline CDR1 reads LNHDA; CDR2 reads SQIVND (reference sequence). The CDR3 region has the DNA TGTGCCAGTAGTACGGGACAGGGAACTTATAGGGCTTTCTTT. Its protein product is CASSTGQGTYRAFF.

This clone occurred once. The chain uses TRBV9 and TRBJ1-3; D not certain. This CDR3 is built from 12 residues. V was shortened by 2 bases and J by 4 bases, with 4 bases between the two germline ends. From germline, CDR1 is SGDLS and CDR2 YYNGEE. CDR3 in amino acids: CASSVPGNTIYF. DNA of the CDR3: TGTGCCAGCAGCGTCCCAGGAAACACCATATATTTT.

The chain uses TRBV11-2 and TRBJ1-6, with D perhaps TRBD1 (5 bases). Trimming removed 0 bases at V and 6 bases at J, with 12 bases between. CDR1 and CDR2 from the germline V gene are SGHAT and FQNNGV. This CDR3 contains 16 residues. The DNA for the CDR3 is TGTGCCAGCAGCTTAGAAGGGATCGGGGGTAATTCACCCCTCCACTTT. Its protein is CASSLEGIGGNSPLHF.

This clone has a single count. The chain has TRBV2 and TRBJ2-7, with D possibly being TRBD1 (5 bases). V was cut by 6 bases and J by 0 bases, with 18 bases left in between. Germline CDR1 SNHLY, CDR2 FYNNEI. The CDR3 extends over 16 amino acids. The CDR3 here is CASSPQGGLDSYEQYF. DNA of the CDR3: TGTGCCAGCAGCCCTCAGGGTGGGTTAGACTCCTACGAGCAGTACTTC.

This chain joins TRBV11-2 and TRBJ2-5, with TRBD2 identical over 8 bases. The V and J ends lost 7 bases and 5 bases, in that order; junction bases with no gene match: 9. CDR3 size: 14 residues. Germline CDR1 is SGHAT and CDR2 is FQNNGV. The CDR3 sequence is CASTRPGLEETQYF. In DNA form, the CDR3 reads TGTGCCAGCACCCGACCGGGACTAGAGGAGACCCAGTACTTC.

This rearrangement joins TRBV5-1 to TRBJ2-5; 7 bases map to TRBD2. Germline loops: CDR1 SGHRS, CDR2 YFSETQ. Trimming cost V 4 bases and J 5 bases; bases outside gene matches: 8. This CDR3 comprises 14 residues. CDR3 sequence: CASSPGGIEETQYF. CDR3 nucleotide sequence: TGCGCCAGCAGCCCCGGGGGGATAGAGGAGACCCAGTACTTC.

The rearrangement joins TRBV10-3 to TRBJ2-2; 15 positions match TRBD2. V shed 10 bases, J shed 0 bases, and the junction held 3 bases outside the gene matches. CDR1 and CDR2 (germline): ENHRY, SYGVKD. The CDR3 has 16 amino acids. This chain's CDR3 is CATGTSGGSNTGELFF. DNA of the CDR3: TGTGCCACCGGGACTAGCGGGGGGTCGAACACCGGGGAGCTGTTTTTT.

The V and J genes are TRBV11-2 and TRBJ2-2; 8 bases map to TRBD2. This CDR3 spans 17 amino acids. Germline CDR1 SGHAT, CDR2 FQNNGV. Trimming at V came to 0 bases and at J to 1 base, leaving 4 bases not matched to a gene. The CDR3 reads CASSLDVLAENTGELFF. The DNA of the CDR3 is TGTGCCAGCAGCTTAGACGTACTAGCGGAGAACACCGGGGAGCTGTTTTTT.

The genes are TRBV7-8 and TRBJ1-2, with D hard to call. V was trimmed by 4 bases and J by 0 bases, leaving 21 bases between them. The CDR3 has 18 amino acids. Germline V gene sequence: CDR1 SGHVS, CDR2 FQNEAQ. CDR3 coding DNA: TGTGCCAGCAGCTCTCACCGGGTTACTCTCGCGGCTAACTATGGCTACACCTTC. Protein sequence: CASSSHRVTLAANYGYTF.

V and J are TRBV25-1 and TRBJ1-1; TRBD1 is a possible D gene (5 bases). The CDR3 runs 15 residues. The V end was cut by 3 bases, the J end by 3 bases, with 14 bases between. Germline V gene data show CDR1 as MGHDK and CDR2 as SYGVNS. The CDR3 DNA follows: TGTGCCAGCAGTGACTGGGGGAGGGCGGACACTGAAGCTTTCTTT. Its protein product is CASSDWGRADTEAFF.

The chain uses TRBV6-2 or TRBV6-3 and TRBJ2-2; 12 nucleotides match TRBD2. J gave up 7 bases and V 5 bases, and 14 bases lay outside the gene matches. In germline, CDR1 is MNHEY, CDR2 SVGEGT. The CDR3 sequence is 18 residues long. The CDR3 reads CASSPRTSGALTSGELFF. The CDR3 region has the DNA TGTGCCAGCAGTCCAAGGACTAGCGGGGCCCTCACGAGCGGGGAGCTGTTTTTT.

The genes are TRBV19 and TRBJ2-7; a weak D match, TRBD1 (6 bases). The germline V gene encodes CDR1 LNHDA and CDR2 SQIVND (reference sequence). Trimming removed 1 base from V and 12 bases from J, with 25 bases in between. The CDR3 sequence is 16 residues long. CDR3 sequence reads: CASSIGGHFPLRARYF. In DNA form, the CDR3 reads TGTGCCAGTAGTATAGGGGGGCATTTCCCCCTACGAGCGAGGTACTTC.

The chain has TRBV6-5 and TRBJ1-2; 10 bases are a match to TRBD1. With V trimmed by 5 bases and J by 6 bases, 9 bases remained unmatched. The CDR3 is 15 amino acids. Germline V gives CDR1 MNHEY, CDR2 SVGAGI. The CDR3 bases are TGTGCCAGCAGTCTGACGACAGGGGGCGGGAATGGCTACACCTTC. Protein product: CASSLTTGGGNGYTF.

This clone appeared a few times. This chain links TRBV24-1 with TRBJ2-2; D is ambiguous. Germline lookup yields CDR1 KGHDR and CDR2 SFDVKD. Trimming took off 2 bases at V and 0 bases at J, with 9 bases between the two ends. The CDR3 covers 16 residues. The CDR3 is CATSDSQPPNTGELFF. The CDR3 DNA sequence: TGTGCCACCAGTGATTCACAGCCTCCGAACACCGGGGAGCTGTTTTTT.

This rearrangement joins TRBV9 to TRBJ1-1; D uncertain. V gave up 0 bases and J gave up 9 bases, with 18 bases separating them. This CDR3 comprises 15 residues. The germline V gene has CDR1 SGDLS and CDR2 YYNGEE. Written as DNA, the CDR3 is TGTGCCAGCAGCGTAGGGGGAAATCTCCGGGAAAAAGCTTTCTTT. The encoded protein is CASSVGGNLREKAFF.